The source of this T cell receptor beta chain is a study of blood T cells in healthy people across ages. The CDR3 covers 14 residues. The germline V gene has CDR1 MNHNY and CDR2 SVGAGI (reference sequence). Trimming stripped 6 bases from V and 3 bases from J, with 12 bases between. A second PCR, run for roughly 7 to 12 cycles, used a sample-barcoded 5' primer plus a J-beta primer mix. TCRdb recomputed calls from the 5' RACE reads with MiXCR, one row per CDR3 protein. The sample holds about 1.4 million distinct CDR3 sequences, approximately 59% seen once. The sequencing input was blood. The receptor was isolated from a young man in good health. The chain uses TRBV6-6 and TRBJ2-1; possibly TRBD2 for D (5 bases). CDR3 in amino acids: CASSPAENYNEQFF. The CDR3 bases are TGTGCCAGCAGCCCAGCGGAGAACTACAATGAGCAGTTCTTC.